This T cell receptor beta chain was captured in a study of T-cell memory formation after mild COVID-19. The CDR3 contains 12 residues. The germline gives CDR1 SGHTA, CDR2 FQGNSA. Trimming cost V 5 bases and J 4 bases, with 8 bases left between them. MiXCR, run by TCRdb on the 5' RACE reads, gives a single entry per CDR3 protein. The sample has approximately 270,000 distinct CDR3 sequences, about a sixth seen once. This clonotype was picked up a small number of times. The V call is TRBV7-2, the J call TRBJ1-2; D remains unclear. The source is a man younger than 35 who had mild COVID-19 (a few samples of this study predate the infection). Cell type and time point are not known. Specimen: PBMCs or a T cell subset sorted from them (not recorded which). CDR3: CASSRELYGYTF. In DNA, the CDR3 is TGTGCCAGCAGCCGAGAACTCTATGGCTACACCTTC.